One sample yielded the 8 T cell receptor beta chains listed below, sequenced in a study of blood T cell repertoires in COVID-19. Produced via immunoSEQ multiplex PCR; TCRdb's table is partial and in-frame only. Of about 89,000 clones listed, approximately 80% are singletons. The source material was peripheral blood. The origin of the receptors is a man in his sixties or seventies with COVID-19, enrolled during active disease.

This clone was picked up a small number of times. The V and J genes are TRBV4-2 and TRBJ2-1; no clear D gene. The V gene lost 5 bases and the J gene lost 4 bases, with 3 bases spanning the gap. The CDR3 totals 11 residues. Germline V gene lookup returns CDR1 LGHNA and CDR2 YNFKEQ. CDR3 protein: CASSEYNEQFF. CDR3 DNA sequence: TGTGCCAGCAGCGAGTACAATGAGCAGTTCTTC.

This clone appeared once. The rearrangement uses TRBV6-2 or TRBV6-3 and TRBJ1-1, with 11 bases aligning to TRBD1. V was clipped by 4 bases and J by 2 bases; unmatched bases: 6. Germline CDR1 MNHEY, CDR2 SVGEGT. This CDR3 contains 16 residues. The CDR3 is CASSSFGQGANTEAFF. The CDR3 bases are TGTGCCAGCAGTTCTTTTGGACAGGGGGCAAACACTGAAGCTTTCTTT.

The chain joins TRBV5-4 to TRBJ2-7; 10 bases match TRBD1. Germline V CDR1 and CDR2: SGHNT, YYREEE (reference sequence). This CDR3 is 13 amino acids long. J gave up 5 bases and V 4 bases, and 3 bases lay outside the gene matches. The CDR3: CASSRDRGHEQYF. DNA for the CDR3: TGTGCCAGCAGCCGGGACAGGGGTCACGAGCAGTACTTC.

The V call is TRBV10-3, the J call TRBJ2-7; TRBD1 matches 7 bases. The V and J ends lost 4 bases and 3 bases, in that order; junction bases with no gene match: 9. Germline-derived CDR1 and CDR2 are ENHRY and SYGVKD. The length of the CDR3 is 15 residues. DNA for the CDR3: TGTGCCATCAGTGGTAGACAGGGAGTAGGCTACGAGCAGTACTTC. Its translation: CAISGRQGVGYEQYF.

The chain's CDR3 is CASSSGLAGENEQYF. The CDR3 DNA is TGTGCCAGCAGCTCGGGACTAGCGGGAGAAAACGAGCAGTACTTC. V gene TRBV7-9 combines with J gene TRBJ2-7; 14 bases map to TRBD2. Germline V lookup: CDR1 SEHNR, CDR2 FQNEAQ (reference sequence). The CDR3 has 15 amino acids. Unmatched junction bases numbered 4, after V lost 4 bases and J lost 5 bases. The full variable domain, rest sourced from reference TRBV7-9 and TRBJ2-7, is DTGVSQNPRHKITKRGQNVTFRCDPISEHNRLYWYRQTLGQGPEFLTYFQNEAQLEKSRLLSDRFSAERPKGSFSTLEIQRTEQGDSAMYLCASSSGLAGENEQYFGPGTRLTVT.

V gene TRBV3-1 (or the pseudogene TRBV3-2) combines with J gene TRBJ1-5; D is perhaps TRBD1 (5 bases). The CDR3 loop spans 14 amino acids. The germline V gene encodes CDR1 LGHDT and CDR2 YNNKEL (reference sequence). V was cut by 0 bases and J by 7 bases, with 10 bases left in between. The CDR3 DNA is TGTGCCAGCAGCCAAGACAGGGTAAGGCAGCCCCAGCATTTT. Translation gives CASSQDRVRQPQHF.

The chain recombines TRBV7-9 with TRBJ2-6; D uncertain. CDR3 length: 15 residues. CDR1 and CDR2 from the germline V gene are SEHNR and FQNEAQ (reference sequence). Trimming left V 1 base short and J 1 base short, with 5 bases between. CDR3 coding DNA: TGTGCCAGCAGCTTAGGCGCTTCTGGGGCCAACGTCCTGACTTTC. This translates into CASSLGASGANVLTF. Using reference TRBV7-9 and TRBJ2-6 for the parts outside the CDR3, the full variable domain is DTGVSQNPRHKITKRGQNVTFRCDPISEHNRLYWYRQTLGQGPEFLTYFQNEAQLEKSRLLSDRFSAERPKGSFSTLEIQRTEQGDSAMYLCASSLGASGANVLTFGAGSRLTVL.

This clone was seen more than once but under ten times. V is TRBV6-5 and J is TRBJ1-5; D gene ambiguous. CDR3 length equals 15 residues. The germline V gene encodes CDR1 MNHEY and CDR2 SVGAGI. V was trimmed by 10 bases and J by 0 bases, leaving 16 bases between them. CDR3 DNA: TGTGCCACTCGACGGGTGATTAGTAGCAATCAGCCCCAGCATTTT. Amino acid sequence: CATRRVISSNQPQHF.